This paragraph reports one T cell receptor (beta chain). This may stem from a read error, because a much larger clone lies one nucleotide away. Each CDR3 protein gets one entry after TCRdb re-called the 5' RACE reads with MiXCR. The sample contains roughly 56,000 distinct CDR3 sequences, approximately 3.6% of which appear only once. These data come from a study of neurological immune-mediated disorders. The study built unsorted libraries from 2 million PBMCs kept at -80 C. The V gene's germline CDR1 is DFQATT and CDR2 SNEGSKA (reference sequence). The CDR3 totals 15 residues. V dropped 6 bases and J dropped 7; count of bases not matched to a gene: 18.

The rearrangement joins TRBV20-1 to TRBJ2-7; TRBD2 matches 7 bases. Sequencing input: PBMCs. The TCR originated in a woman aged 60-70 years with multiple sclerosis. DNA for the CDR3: TGCAGTGCCGACAATCGGCGGGGGAGGTTGAGGGAGCAGTACTTC. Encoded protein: CSADNRRGRLREQYF.